This T cell receptor (beta chain) was observed in a study of T cell responses to AZD1222 COVID-19 vaccine. Study-level points and caveats: Baseline serology detected seropositivity in only six or seven AZD1222 recipients.

The method was immunoSEQ multiplex PCR; TCRdb's version includes in-frame clones alone and lacks a portion of them. The sample holds fewer than 200,000 clones, approximately 92% seen once. With respect to this clone: Its specificity is not known.

The CDR3 sequence is 15 residues long. Trimming removed 8 bases at V and 0 bases at J, with 14 bases between. CDR1 and CDR2 (germline): LNHDA, SQIVND (reference sequence). The specimen was peripheral blood, collected on day 0 of AZD1222 vaccination. The TCR comes from an adult in good health. This chain joins TRBV19 and TRBJ2-1; possibly TRBD1 or TRBD2 for D (5 bases each). This CDR3 reads CASSGPQSSYNEQFF. Written as DNA, the CDR3 is TGTGCCAGTTCGGGGCCCCAGAGCTCCTACAATGAGCAGTTCTTC.